These 15 T cell receptor beta chains originate from one sample sequenced in a study of T cell repertoires in cytomegalovirus infection. TCRdb called the reads again in MiXCR, with one record for every CDR3 protein. The table shows approximately 500,000 distinct CDR3 sequences, with 10% to 12% occurring only once. Material for sequencing was PBMCs. The source of these receptors is a human donor in good health (CMV status not recorded). Some clones in this sample may be carry-over from other donors' samples.

This clonotype occurred a few times. The V and J genes are TRBV5-5 and TRBJ2-2, with TRBD1 matching 8 bases. The CDR3 is 16 amino acids. Germline V CDR1 and CDR2: SGHKS, YYEKEE (reference sequence). The trim removed 3 bases at V and 1 base at J, leaving 5 bases unmatched. The CDR3 DNA reads TGTGCCAGCAGCTACAGGACAGGGATGAACACCGGGGAGCTGTTTTTT. Residues: CASSYRTGMNTGELFF. The variable domain in full, with the rest retrieved from reference TRBV5-5 and TRBJ2-2, is DAGVTQSPTHLIKTRGQQVTLRCSPISGHKSVSWYQQVLGQGPQFIFQYYEKEERGRGNFPDRFSARQFPNYSSELNVNALLLGDSALYLCASSYRTGMNTGELFFGEGSRLTVL.

This clonotype occurred many times. The J gene is TRBJ2-5, the V gene TRBV14; D is unresolved. V was cut by 1 base and J by 5 bases, with 17 bases left in between. Germline V lookup: CDR1 SGHDN, CDR2 FVKESK. The CDR3 is made up of 16 amino acids. The CDR3 DNA reads TGTGCCAGCAGCCAAGGAGGCAGGTGGAACGGGGAGACCCAGTACTTC. The encoded protein is CASSQGGRWNGETQYF.

This clonotype has at least ten counts. The gene calls are TRBV7-2 and TRBJ2-7; 8 bases match TRBD2. The CDR3 totals 15 residues. The germline CDR1 and CDR2 sequences are SGHTA and FQGNSA. Trimming at V came to 5 bases and at J to 6 bases, leaving 12 bases not matched to a gene. CDR3 nucleotides: TGTGCCAGCAGCCTAACCGGGACTAGTGGATTCGAGCAGTACTTC. As protein: CASSLTGTSGFEQYF.

This clonotype was picked up many times. This sequence joins TRBV10-3 and TRBJ2-5, with 10 bases lining up with TRBD2. V shed 5 bases, J shed 5 bases, and the junction held 5 bases outside the gene matches. The length of the CDR3 is 14 residues. Germline CDR1 and CDR2: ENHRY and SYGVKD. CDR3 region: CAISSSGSLETQYF. CDR3 in DNA: TGTGCCATCAGTTCTAGCGGGAGTTTGGAGACCCAGTACTTC.

This clonotype was seen repeatedly, ten times or more. The rearrangement links TRBV4-2 to TRBJ2-1; D is possibly TRBD2 (6 bases). Trimming left V 1 base short and J 7 bases short, with 11 bases between. CDR1 is LGHNA, CDR2 YNFKEQ, per germline. The CDR3 runs to 14 residues. CDR3 sequence: CASSQGRGWNEQFF. CDR3 sequence (DNA): TGTGCCAGCAGCCAAGGTCGGGGGTGGAATGAGCAGTTCTTC.

The chain links TRBV7-2 to TRBJ1-1; 7 bases agree with TRBD1. J gave up 4 bases and V 3 bases, and 8 bases lay outside the gene matches. Germline V gives CDR1 SGHTA, CDR2 FQGNSA. The CDR3 sequence is 15 residues long. The CDR3 here is CASSFSQGYGTEAFF. CDR3 coding DNA: TGTGCCAGCAGCTTTTCACAGGGGTATGGCACTGAAGCTTTCTTT.

This clonotype has at least ten counts. This CDR3 reads CAITGRAYNEQFF. The DNA for the CDR3 is TGTGCCATCACCGGGAGGGCCTACAATGAGCAGTTCTTC. The rearrangement uses TRBV28 and TRBJ2-1; 8 positions match TRBD2. Per germline, CDR1 MDHEN and CDR2 SYDVKM. V lost 10 bases and J lost 2; bases outside the gene matches: 4. CDR3 length: 13 amino acids.

This clonotype was seen at least ten times. The rearrangement uses TRBV19 and TRBJ1-5; D not resolved. V lost 2 bases to trimming and J lost 3 bases, with 8 bases between them. The CDR3 is made up of 14 amino acids. The germline V gene has CDR1 LNHDA and CDR2 SQIVND (reference sequence). The CDR3 DNA reads TGTGCCAGTAGTATAAGGCAGATCAATCAGCCCCAGCATTTT. It yields the protein CASSIRQINQPQHF.

This clonotype was picked up many times. The gene calls are TRBV10-3 and TRBJ2-5; D call uncertain. Germline V gives CDR1 ENHRY, CDR2 SYGVKD. The CDR3 sequence is 14 residues long. Trimming took 2 bases from V and 5 from J, leaving 12 bases between them. The CDR3 region has the DNA TGTGCCATCAGTGAGGGGCTCCCTGCGGAGACCCAGTACTTC. Its protein product is CAISEGLPAETQYF.

V gene TRBV19 combines with J gene TRBJ2-1, with D possibly being TRBD1 (7 bases). V lost 1 base to trimming and J lost 4 bases, with 14 bases between them. This CDR3 contains 16 residues. CDR1 LNHDA and CDR2 SQIVND come from the germline V gene (reference sequence). CDR3 region: CASSIVGGQIYNEQFF. The CDR3 nucleotides read TGTGCCAGTAGTATAGTGGGGGGACAGATATACAATGAGCAGTTCTTC.

This clonotype came up many times. CDR3 sequence (DNA): TGTGCCAGCAGCTTCGGGACGGCGGGCAATCAGCCCCAGCATTTT. This sequence encodes CASSFGTAGNQPQHF. The chain uses TRBV5-5 and TRBJ1-5; possibly TRBD1 for D (5 bases). V lost 2 bases and J lost 2, with 11 bases in between. CDR3 length equals 15 residues. Germline V lookup: CDR1 SGHKS, CDR2 YYEKEE (reference sequence).

The sample holds many counts of this clonotype. The chain links TRBV3-1 to TRBJ2-3; 7 positions agree with TRBD2. J gave up 2 bases and V 0 bases, and 11 bases lay outside the gene matches. The germline V gene has CDR1 LGHDT and CDR2 YNNKEL (reference sequence). The CDR3 has 18 residues. The CDR3 here is CASSQDPMGGRYTDTQYF. As DNA, the CDR3 is TGTGCCAGCAGCCAAGATCCCATGGGGGGGAGATACACAGATACGCAGTATTTT.

This clonotype was counted ten times or more. The chain carries TRBV7-2 and TRBJ2-3, with no clear D. CDR3 size: 12 residues. CDR1 is SGHTA, CDR2 FQGNSA, per germline. V gave up 3 bases and J gave up 0 bases, with 1 base separating them. For the CDR3, the DNA is TGTGCCAGCAGCTTTAGCACAGATACGCAGTATTTT. It encodes CASSFSTDTQYF.

This clonotype was seen ten or more times. The chain is built from TRBV5-4 and TRBJ1-6; tentatively, D is TRBD1 (5 bases). Trimming removed 4 bases at V and 7 bases at J, with 18 bases between. This CDR3 has 16 residues. Germline CDR1 reads SGHNT; CDR2 reads YYREEE (reference sequence). DNA of the CDR3: TGTGCCAGCAGCCCACCGGGGGGTCGAAACAATTCACCCCTCCACTTT. Encoded protein: CASSPPGGRNNSPLHF.

At least ten counts were recorded for this clonotype. The chain couples TRBV7-3 to TRBJ2-2, with unresolved D. V was clipped by 1 base and J by 4 bases, with 10 bases between them. The CDR3 has 15 amino acids. The germline V gene has CDR1 SGHTA and CDR2 FQGTGA. The DNA for the CDR3 is TGTGCCAGCAGCTTAAAGGGCGGTTCCACCGGGGAGCTGTTTTTT. Residues: CASSLKGGSTGELFF.